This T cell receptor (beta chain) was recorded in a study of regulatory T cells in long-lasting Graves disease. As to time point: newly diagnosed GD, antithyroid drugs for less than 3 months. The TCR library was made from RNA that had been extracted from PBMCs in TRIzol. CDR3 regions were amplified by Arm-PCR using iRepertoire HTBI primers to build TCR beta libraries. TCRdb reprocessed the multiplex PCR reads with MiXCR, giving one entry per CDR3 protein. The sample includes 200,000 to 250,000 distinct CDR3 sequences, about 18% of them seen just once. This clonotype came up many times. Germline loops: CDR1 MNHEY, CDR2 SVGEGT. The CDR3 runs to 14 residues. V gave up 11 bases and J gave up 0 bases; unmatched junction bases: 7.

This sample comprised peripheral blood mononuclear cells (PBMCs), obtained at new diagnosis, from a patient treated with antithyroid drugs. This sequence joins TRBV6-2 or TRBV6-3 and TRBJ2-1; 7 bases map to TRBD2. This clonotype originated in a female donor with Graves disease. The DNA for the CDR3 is TGTGCCTGGGCCAGCGGGGACTCCTACAATGAGCAGTTCTTC. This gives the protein CAWASGDSYNEQFF.